This T cell receptor beta chain was sequenced in a study of cytomegalovirus exposure and HLA in healthy donors. Looking at the study overall: As released early, the data held roughly 85 million unique TCRs from HLA-typed donors. Study results and limitations: With further analysis later on, most CMV-associated TCR beta chains appeared HLA-restricted.

V shed 1 base and J shed 2 bases, with 10 bases lying between them. The CDR3 consists of 15 residues. Germline lookup yields CDR1 LGHNA and CDR2 YNFKEQ. The PCR ran on 60 Vbeta and 13 Jbeta primers. Sequencing used immunoSEQ multiplex PCR; TCRdb keeps in-frame clones, though not all of them. The sample yields more than 75,000 clones, around 70% seen once. Notes on this clone: The antigen is unknown.

All donors participated as healthy donors of bone marrow. The chain carries TRBV4-2 and TRBJ2-3; possible D gene TRBD2, 5 bases. The clonotype was recovered from a woman between 50 and 59 years old in good health and CMV-seropositive. The sample consisted of PBMCs. CDR3 sequence: CASSQAAGTTDTQYF. The DNA of the CDR3 is TGTGCCAGCAGCCAAGCGGCGGGTACCACAGATACGCAGTATTTT.